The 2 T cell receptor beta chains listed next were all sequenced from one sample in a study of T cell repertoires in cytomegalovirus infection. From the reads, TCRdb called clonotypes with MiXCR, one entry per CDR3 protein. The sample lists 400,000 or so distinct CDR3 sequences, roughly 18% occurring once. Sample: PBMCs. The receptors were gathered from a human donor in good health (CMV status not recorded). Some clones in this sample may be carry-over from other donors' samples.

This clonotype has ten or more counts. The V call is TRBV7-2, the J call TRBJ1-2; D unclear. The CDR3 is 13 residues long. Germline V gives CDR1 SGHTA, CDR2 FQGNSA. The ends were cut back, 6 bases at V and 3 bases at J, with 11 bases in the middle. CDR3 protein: CASSVTQHYGYTF. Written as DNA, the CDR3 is TGTGCCAGCAGTGTAACCCAGCACTATGGCTACACCTTC.

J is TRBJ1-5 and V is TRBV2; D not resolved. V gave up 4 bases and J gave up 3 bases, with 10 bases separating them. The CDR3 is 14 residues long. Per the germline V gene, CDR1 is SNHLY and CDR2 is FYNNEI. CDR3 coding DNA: TGTGCCAGCAGTGGCCGGGCTGCCAATCAGCCCCAGCATTTT. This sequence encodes CASSGRAANQPQHF.